The 2 T cell receptor beta chains listed next were all sequenced from one sample in a study of blood T cell repertoires in COVID-19. Libraries were prepared by immunoSEQ multiplex PCR; TCRdb keeps only in-frame clonotypes and omits some of them. The sample yields about 100,000 clones, roughly four fifths seen once. The sample consisted of peripheral blood. These receptors were collected from a man in his forties or fifties with active or convalescent COVID-19.

This clone was observed a handful of times. The genes are TRBV6-5 and TRBJ1-3; unclear D gene. Germline lookup yields CDR1 MNHEY and CDR2 SVGAGI. Trimming removed 2 bases at V and 2 bases at J, with 10 bases between. The CDR3 sequence is 15 residues long. Here the CDR3 DNA reads TGTGCCAGCAGTTACCAGAAACCCCCTGGAAACACCATATATTTT. Its protein product is CASSYQKPPGNTIYF.

The chain is built from TRBV7-3 and TRBJ2-5; a weak D match, TRBD2 (6 bases). The CDR3 has 13 amino acids. The V end lost 2 bases, the J end lost 3 bases, and 7 bases lay between the germline ends. Germline V gene lookup returns CDR1 SGHTA and CDR2 FQGTGA. CDR3 loop: CASSLGGKETQYF. The CDR3, as DNA: TGTGCCAGCAGCTTAGGAGGGAAAGAGACCCAGTACTTC.